The next 30 T cell receptor beta chains were all read from a single sample in a study of blood T cell repertoires in COVID-19. Using immunoSEQ multiplex PCR, the repertoire was profiled, and TCRdb retains in-frame clones only, with some absent. The sample records 300,000 to 400,000 clones, around 91% being singletons. The sample comprised peripheral blood. These receptors were taken from a woman aged 18-29 years who had recovered from COVID-19.

Of note for this clone: The junction departs from the called germline gene at one end, perhaps through a read error. The rearrangement links TRBV12-5 to TRBJ2-1; D may be TRBD1 (6 bases). The germline gives CDR1 LGHNT, CDR2 FRNRAP. This CDR3 is 15 amino acids long. CDR3 nucleotide sequence: TGTGCTAGTGGTTTGGTCCCGGACAGATACAATGAGCAATTCTTC. Amino acid sequence: CASGLVPDRYNEQFF.

J is TRBJ1-5 and V is TRBV19; D is possibly TRBD1 (6 bases). Germline V CDR1 and CDR2: LNHDA, SQIVND (reference sequence). V lost 6 bases to trimming and J lost 4 bases, with 10 bases between them. The CDR3 length is 13 residues. CDR3 DNA: TGTGCCAGTAGATATACAGGGAATCAGCCCCAGCATTTT. Translated, it gives CASRYTGNQPQHF.

V is TRBV5-1 and J is TRBJ2-2; perhaps TRBD2 as D (6 bases). Germline V gives CDR1 SGHRS, CDR2 YFSETQ. Trimming took 0 bases from V and 2 from J, leaving 8 bases between them. CDR3 length: 15 amino acids. In DNA, the CDR3 is TGCGCCAGCAGCTTGGAGGGGACTAACACCGGGGAGCTGTTTTTT. Translating it yields CASSLEGTNTGELFF. The variable domain in full, completed from reference TRBV5-1 and TRBJ2-2, reads KAGVTQTPRYLIKTRGQQVTLSCSPISGHRSVSWYQQTPGQGLQFLFEYFSETQRNKGNFPGRFSGRQFSNSRSEMNVSTLELGDSALYLCASSLEGTNTGELFFGEGSRLTVL.

The rearrangement links TRBV11-2 to TRBJ1-3, with no clear D. The V gene lost 6 bases and the J gene lost 1 base, with 10 bases spanning the gap. Germline CDR1 and CDR2: SGHAT and FQNNGV. There are 14 residues in the CDR3. The CDR3 loop is CASSPVRSGNTIYF. The CDR3, as DNA: TGTGCCAGCAGTCCCGTCAGATCTGGAAACACCATATATTTT.

This rearrangement joins TRBV19 to TRBJ1-5, with a tentative D call TRBD1 (6 bases). The CDR3 loop spans 16 amino acids. The V end lost 5 bases, the J end lost 0 bases, and 14 bases lay between the germline ends. The germline gives CDR1 LNHDA, CDR2 SQIVND (reference sequence). CDR3 DNA: TGTGCCAGTAGTGCGGAGACAGGTTATAGCAATCAGCCCCAGCATTTT. It encodes CASSAETGYSNQPQHF. The full variable domain, in which reference TRBV19 and TRBJ1-5 provide the parts outside the CDR3, is DGGITQSPKYLFRKEGQNVTLSCEQNLNHDAMYWYRQDPGQGLRLIYYSQIVNDFQKGDIAEGYSVSREKKESFPLTVTSAQKNPTAFYLCASSAETGYSNQPQHFGDGTRLSIL.

This clone was counted once. The V gene is TRBV27, the J gene TRBJ1-1, with 7 nucleotides matching TRBD1. The CDR3 runs 16 residues. Germline CDR1 MNHEY, CDR2 SMNVEV (reference sequence). V lost 4 bases, J lost 2 bases, and 10 bases stayed unmatched. CDR3 loop: CASSSSETGLNTEAFF. The CDR3 DNA reads as TGTGCCAGCAGTTCATCTGAGACAGGGTTAAACACTGAAGCTTTCTTT.

The CDR3 DNA is TGCGCCAGCAGCTTGGCTACGGGAGGGCCGATAAACGAGCAGTACGTC. It translates to CASSLATGGPINEQYV. V is TRBV5-1 and J is TRBJ2-7; 8 nucleotides match TRBD2. The ends lost 0 bases at V and 5 bases at J; junction bases unmatched: 10. CDR3 length: 16 amino acids. Germline V gene sequence: CDR1 SGHRS, CDR2 YFSETQ.

This clone was recorded only once. The chain uses TRBV5-1 and TRBJ2-1; possible D gene TRBD2, 5 bases. Trimming took 4 bases from V and 4 from J, leaving 15 bases between them. There are 15 residues in the CDR3. The germline V gene encodes CDR1 SGHRS and CDR2 YFSETQ. CDR3 DNA: TGCGCCAGCAGCATTATGGGAGCTAAGTACAATGAGCAGTTCTTC. As protein: CASSIMGAKYNEQFF.

The chain carries TRBV7-2 and TRBJ2-5; the D gene is possibly TRBD2 (6 bases). Germline V gene sequence: CDR1 SGHTA, CDR2 FQGNSA. The V end lost 4 bases, the J end lost 4 bases, and 13 bases lay between the germline ends. CDR3 length: 14 amino acids. As DNA, the CDR3 is TGTGCCAGCAGCTACGGAGGGCCTGGAGAGACCCAGTACTTC. Translation: CASSYGGPGETQYF.

The chain couples TRBV6-2 or TRBV6-3 to TRBJ1-2; the D gene is possibly TRBD1 (5 bases). CDR1 is MNHEY and CDR2 is SVGEGT in the germline V gene. The CDR3 is 15 residues long. The V end was cut by 5 bases, the J end by 8 bases, with 21 bases between. CDR3 residues: CASSNRTAVGSGYTF. Here the CDR3 DNA reads TGTGCCAGCAGTAACAGGACGGCGGTAGGTTCGGGCTACACCTTC.

This clone has only one observation. This rearrangement joins TRBV6-5 to TRBJ1-5; D gene ambiguous. Trimming took 6 bases from V and 5 from J, leaving 11 bases between them. The CDR3 totals 13 residues. Germline CDR1 is MNHEY and CDR2 is SVGAGI. CDR3 amino acids: CASSLTFDQPQHF. The CDR3 DNA sequence: TGTGCCAGCAGCTTGACTTTCGATCAGCCCCAGCATTTT.

This chain joins TRBV11-2 and TRBJ2-7, with a tentative D call TRBD1 (6 bases). This CDR3 contains 12 residues. CDR1 and CDR2 from the germline V gene are SGHAT and FQNNGV. V gave up 4 bases and J gave up 4 bases, with 8 bases separating them. CDR3 bases: TGTGCCAGCAGCTCCCAGGGGTACGAGCAGTACGTC. It yields the protein CASSSQGYEQYV.

This clone was recorded once. The chain is built from TRBV4-3 and TRBJ2-2, with 7 positions matching TRBD1. Germline CDR1 and CDR2: LGHNA and YSLEER. CDR3 length: 15 amino acids. The junction had 9 bases not matched to a gene; V was cut back by 4 bases and J by 7 bases. CDR3 sequence: CASSRGQASHGELFF. The CDR3 nucleotides are TGCGCCAGCAGCCGCGGACAGGCCTCGCACGGGGAGCTGTTTTTT.

The chain recombines TRBV11-2 with TRBJ1-1; no definite D call. Germline V gene lookup returns CDR1 SGHAT and CDR2 FQNNGV. V dropped 0 bases and J dropped 0 bases, with 14 bases sitting between them. This CDR3 contains 17 residues. CDR3 DNA sequence: TGTGCCAGCAGCTTAGAACCCCCAGGACTCATGAACACTGAAGCTTTCTTT. Its protein is CASSLEPPGLMNTEAFF.

Only one count was recorded for this clone. This chain uses TRBV27 with TRBJ1-2; weak D call: TRBD1 (5 bases). V was clipped by 6 bases and J by 8 bases, with 16 bases between them. Germline-derived CDR1 and CDR2 are MNHEY and SMNVEV (reference sequence). The CDR3 is 13 amino acids. CDR3 DNA sequence: TGTGCCAGCAGCCGGCCAGGGAGGGGAGGCTACACCTTC. It yields the protein CASSRPGRGGYTF.

The J gene is TRBJ1-1, the V gene TRBV5-1; D remains ambiguous. CDR1 and CDR2 from the germline V gene are SGHRS and YFSETQ. The germline V and J ends were trimmed by 0 bases and 1 base, with 7 bases remaining between them. This CDR3 is built from 14 residues. The CDR3 region is CASSLVPRNTEAFF. CDR3 DNA sequence: TGCGCCAGCAGCTTGGTACCGCGGAACACTGAAGCTTTCTTT. The full variable domain, with the rest looked up from reference TRBV5-1 and TRBJ1-1, is KAGVTQTPRYLIKTRGQQVTLSCSPISGHRSVSWYQQTPGQGLQFLFEYFSETQRNKGNFPGRFSGRQFSNSRSEMNVSTLELGDSALYLCASSLVPRNTEAFFGQGTRLTVV.

The V gene is TRBV5-1, the J gene TRBJ1-1; TRBD1 matches 12 bases. The CDR3 is made up of 19 amino acids. Germline V CDR1 and CDR2: SGHRS, YFSETQ. The trim removed 2 bases at V and 4 bases at J, leaving 15 bases unmatched. Here the CDR3 DNA reads TGCGCCAGCAGCTTAGGGACAGGGGGCCAGGGAGAAGGTAGCACTGAAGCTTTCTTT. Protein: CASSLGTGGQGEGSTEAFF.

This clone was seen a single time. This rearrangement joins TRBV2 to TRBJ1-5; TRBD1 might be the D (5 bases). CDR1 is SNHLY, CDR2 FYNNEI, per germline. The CDR3 is 14 amino acids. V lost 4 bases and J 4 bases, leaving 11 bases between the germline ends. CDR3 bases: TGTGCCAGCAGTGCTTACAGGCAAAATCAGCCCCAGCATTTT. Residues: CASSAYRQNQPQHF. Supplemented by reference TRBV2 and TRBJ1-5, the full variable domain reads EPEVTQTPSHQVTQMGQEVILRCVPISNHLYFYWYRQILGQKVEFLVSFYNNEISEKSEIFDDQFSVERPDGSNFTLKIRSTKLEDSAMYFCASSAYRQNQPQHFGDGTRLSIL.

The V and J genes are TRBV29-1 and TRBJ1-5, with 7 positions matching TRBD1. V lost 7 bases to trimming and J lost 1 base; unmatched junction nucleotides: 7. Germline CDR1 and CDR2: SQVTM and ANQGSEA. The CDR3 totals 14 residues. For the CDR3, the DNA is TGCAGCGCGCAATCAGGGGGAAGCAATCAGCCCCAGCATTTT. It specifies CSAQSGGSNQPQHF.

This chain connects TRBV5-3 to TRBJ1-3; 10 nucleotides agree with TRBD1. TRBV5-3 is designated an ORF whose function remains uncertain. The trim removed 3 bases at V and 0 bases at J, leaving 6 bases unmatched. The CDR3 is 17 residues long. The CDR3 loop reads CARSWGTGASSGNTIYF. CDR3 DNA: TGTGCCAGAAGCTGGGGGACAGGGGCTTCCTCTGGAAACACCATATATTTT.

This chain links TRBV4-3 with TRBJ2-1; possible D gene TRBD2, 7 bases. With 3 bases removed from V and 0 bases from J, the gap between germline ends came to 30 bases. Per germline, CDR1 LGHNA and CDR2 YSLEER. The CDR3 loop spans 22 amino acids. The CDR3 DNA reads TGCGCCAGCAGCCAGAGGTGGACGGGCGGGGGCCTTCCCCCGAGCTCCTACAATGAGCAGTTCTTC. As protein: CASSQRWTGGGLPPSSYNEQFF.

CDR3 amino acids: CASSQTAGYGYTF. The CDR3 DNA follows: TGTGCCAGCTCTCAGACAGCTGGCTATGGCTACACCTTC. This rearrangement joins TRBV12-3 or TRBV12-4 to TRBJ1-2; TRBD1 might be the D (5 bases). This CDR3 is 13 amino acids long. Trimming pared 8 bases from V and 4 bases from J, leaving 14 bases between.

The chain carries TRBV13 and TRBJ2-1, with 9 positions matching TRBD1. The germline CDR1 and CDR2 sequences are PRHDT and FYEKMQ (reference sequence). The V and J ends lost 0 bases and 8 bases, in that order; junction bases with no gene match: 2. The CDR3 has 14 amino acids. The CDR3 bases are TGTGCCAGCAGCTTAGGGACAGGGGGTTATGAGCAGTTCTTC. Translating gives CASSLGTGGYEQFF.

This clone was seen more than once but under ten times. CDR3 DNA sequence: TGCGCCAGCAGCCAAGAGGAGGGACAGGGGGCTCAGCCCCAGCATTTT. It codes for CASSQEEGQGAQPQHF. The chain links TRBV4-1 to TRBJ1-5, with 12 bases that match TRBD1. Germline CDR1 MGHRA, CDR2 YSYEKL. This CDR3 region has 16 residues. V dropped 0 bases and J dropped 6; count of bases not matched to a gene: 3.

The chain joins TRBV7-2 to TRBJ2-3; 12 nucleotides line up with TRBD2. The V and J ends lost 4 bases and 2 bases, in that order; junction bases with no gene match: 7. The CDR3 is 17 amino acids. The V gene's germline CDR1 is SGHTA and CDR2 FQGNSA. CDR3 nucleotides: TGTGCCAGCAGCTCCCTGGGACTAGCGGGCGCCACAGATACGCAGTATTTT. Translated, it gives CASSSLGLAGATDTQYF.

This clone has a single count. The chain couples TRBV19 to TRBJ2-1; TRBD1 is a possible D gene (5 bases). V gave up 4 bases and J gave up 6 bases, with 13 bases separating them. Germline values: CDR1 LNHDA, CDR2 SQIVND (reference sequence). This CDR3 is 14 amino acids long. CDR3 coding DNA: TGTGCCAGTAGTAGGGGCTCATACTTCAATGAGCAGTTCTTC. Translation gives CASSRGSYFNEQFF.

V is TRBV6-5 and J is TRBJ2-2, with D hard to call. The CDR3 runs to 14 residues. The germline V gene has CDR1 MNHEY and CDR2 SVGAGI. V shed 2 bases and J shed 1 base, with 5 bases lying between them. This CDR3 reads CASSYVMNTGELFF. The CDR3 bases are TGTGCCAGCAGTTACGTCATGAACACCGGGGAGCTGTTTTTT.

This chain uses TRBV7-2 with TRBJ2-3; a possible D gene is TRBD2 (7 bases). The CDR3 is made up of 17 amino acids. The V gene's germline CDR1 is SGHTA and CDR2 FQGNSA. Deletions cut 5 bases from V and 4 bases from J, with 22 bases between. The CDR3 here is CASSPGAGVGGADTQYF. DNA for the CDR3: TGTGCCAGCAGCCCAGGGGCGGGAGTTGGAGGTGCAGATACGCAGTATTTT.

The gene calls are TRBV6-6 and TRBJ2-5; D is undetermined. The CDR3 runs to 13 residues. Germline V gene lookup returns CDR1 MNHNY and CDR2 SVGAGI (reference sequence). Trimming pared 6 bases from V and 1 base from J, leaving 9 bases between. Here the CDR3 reads CASSPEIQETQYF. The CDR3 DNA reads TGTGCCAGCAGCCCAGAAATCCAAGAGACCCAGTACTTC.

This chain connects TRBV6-2 or TRBV6-3 to TRBJ2-2; 10 bases are a match to TRBD2. The CDR3 covers 18 residues. J gave up 0 bases and V 5 bases, and 9 bases lay outside the gene matches. Per germline, CDR1 MNHEY and CDR2 SVGEGT. CDR3 coding DNA: TGTGCCAGCAGTCTCCCCGAACTAGCGGGGACGAACACCGGGGAGCTGTTTTTT. It specifies CASSLPELAGTNTGELFF.